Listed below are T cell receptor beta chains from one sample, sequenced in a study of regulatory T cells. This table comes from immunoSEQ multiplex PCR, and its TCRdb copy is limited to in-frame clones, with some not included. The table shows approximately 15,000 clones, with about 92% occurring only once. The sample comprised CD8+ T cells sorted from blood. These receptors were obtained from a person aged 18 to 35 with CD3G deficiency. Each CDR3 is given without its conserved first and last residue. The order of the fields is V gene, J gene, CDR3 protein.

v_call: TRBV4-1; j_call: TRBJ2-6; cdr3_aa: ASSQGPGGALLDGANVLT
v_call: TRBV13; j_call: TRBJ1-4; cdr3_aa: ASSGDRAGEKLF
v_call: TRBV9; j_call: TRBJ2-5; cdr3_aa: ASSVVGTEETQY
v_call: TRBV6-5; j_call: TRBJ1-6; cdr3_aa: ASSYVEGSNSPLH
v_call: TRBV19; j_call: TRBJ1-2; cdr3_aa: ASDRGGHGYT
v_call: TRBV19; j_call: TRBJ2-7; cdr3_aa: ASSIAGRYEQY
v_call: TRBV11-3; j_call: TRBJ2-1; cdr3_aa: ASSKKRGGSYNEQF
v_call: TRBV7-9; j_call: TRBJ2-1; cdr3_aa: ASSPGQGQAYNEQF
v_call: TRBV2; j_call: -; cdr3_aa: ASSETSGGAVEQY
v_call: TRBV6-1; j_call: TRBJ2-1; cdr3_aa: ASSEKSSGGDEQF
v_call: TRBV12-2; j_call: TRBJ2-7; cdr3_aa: ASRTRGWYYEQY
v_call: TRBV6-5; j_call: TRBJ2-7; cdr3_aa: ASSYPTGELTHEQY
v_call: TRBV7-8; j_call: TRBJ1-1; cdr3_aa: ASSLLGADTEAF
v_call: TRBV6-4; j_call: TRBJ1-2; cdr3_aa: ASRATQGALYGYT
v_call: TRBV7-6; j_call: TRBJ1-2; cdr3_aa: ASSPEETGGGGYT
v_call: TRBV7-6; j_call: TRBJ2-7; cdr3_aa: ASSPRGAYEQY
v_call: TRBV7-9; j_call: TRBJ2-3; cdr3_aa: ASSPDRAPDTQY
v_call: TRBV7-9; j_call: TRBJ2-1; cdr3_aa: ASSPRQGNEQF
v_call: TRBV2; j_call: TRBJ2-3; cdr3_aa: ASRSPQGDTQY
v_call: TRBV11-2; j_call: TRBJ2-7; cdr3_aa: ASSLADRHYEQY
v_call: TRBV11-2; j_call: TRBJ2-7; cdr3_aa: ASSSGQVEQY
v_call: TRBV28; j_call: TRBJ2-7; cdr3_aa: ASSNRDPPYEQY
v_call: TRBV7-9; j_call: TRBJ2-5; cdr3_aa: ASSLELSAGETQY
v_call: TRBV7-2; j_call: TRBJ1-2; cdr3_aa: ASSLAPQGGYGYT
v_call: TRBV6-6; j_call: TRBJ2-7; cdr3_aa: ASSYLRTAEAGQY
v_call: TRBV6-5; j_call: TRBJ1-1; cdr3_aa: ASSKEGMNTEAF
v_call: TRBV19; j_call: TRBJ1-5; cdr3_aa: ASSIVQGSNQPQH
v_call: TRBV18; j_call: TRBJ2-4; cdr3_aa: ASSPWGYPKLAKNIQY
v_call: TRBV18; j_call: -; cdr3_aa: ASSPGYPETDYEQY
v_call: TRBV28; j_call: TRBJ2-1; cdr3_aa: ASSYGAGEQF
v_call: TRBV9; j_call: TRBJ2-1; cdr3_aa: ASTRLEGNNEQF
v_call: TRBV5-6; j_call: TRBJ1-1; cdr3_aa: ASSAGMAEAF
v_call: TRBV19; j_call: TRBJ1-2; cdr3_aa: ASTPSLGRGYT
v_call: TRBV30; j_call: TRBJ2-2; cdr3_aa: AWSVAGELF
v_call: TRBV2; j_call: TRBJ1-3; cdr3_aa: ASSEAGTGNTIY
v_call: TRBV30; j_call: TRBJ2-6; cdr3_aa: AWGRFGANVLT
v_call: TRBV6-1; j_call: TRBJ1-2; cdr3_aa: ASSDWVDGTYGYT
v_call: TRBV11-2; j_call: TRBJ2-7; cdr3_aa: ASSLGDYEQY
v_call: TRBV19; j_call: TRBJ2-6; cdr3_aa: ASSMVSGANVLT
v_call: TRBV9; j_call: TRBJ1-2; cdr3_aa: ASSVDQTGRYT